The 20 T cell receptor beta chains below were found in one sample sequenced in a study of T cells in Graves' hyperthyroidism and ophthalmopathy. There were TCR beta CDR3 regions amplified from RNA transcripts. In the first-round RT-PCR of the TCR CDR3, the HTBI primer set was used. TCRdb independently ran MiXCR on the multiplex PCR reads; one entry per CDR3 protein. The table lists about 420,000 distinct CDR3 sequences, about 15% of them singletons. The specimen sequenced was blood. Receptor source: a young woman with Graves' hyperthyroidism.

This clonotype was seen many times. This chain uses TRBV7-9 with TRBJ1-4; D gene ambiguous. Per the germline V gene, CDR1 is SEHNR and CDR2 is FQNEAQ (reference sequence). The CDR3 loop spans 16 amino acids. Trimming stripped 3 bases from V and 0 bases from J, with 11 bases between. CDR3 bases: TGTGCCAGCAGCTTCGGGCAGAGAGCAACTAATGAAAAACTGTTTTTT. This encodes CASSFGQRATNEKLFF.

This clonotype was found a few times. J is TRBJ2-3 and V is TRBV19, with 16 bases lining up with TRBD2. Germline V gene sequence: CDR1 LNHDA, CDR2 SQIVND (reference sequence). This CDR3 is 19 amino acids long. V was clipped by 5 bases and J by 3 bases; unmatched bases: 11. CDR3 loop: CASSPWGLAGGSLTDTQYF. The CDR3 DNA is TGTGCCAGTAGTCCCTGGGGACTAGCGGGGGGGTCCCTGACAGATACGCAGTATTTT. The full variable domain, in which reference TRBV19 and TRBJ2-3 provide the parts outside the CDR3, is DGGITQSPKYLFRKEGQNVTLSCEQNLNHDAMYWYRQDPGQGLRLIYYSQIVNDFQKGDIAEGYSVSREKKESFPLTVTSAQKNPTAFYLCASSPWGLAGGSLTDTQYFGPGTRLTVL.

This clonotype was seen many times. CDR3 region: CASSFAILTGELFF. CDR3 DNA: TGTGCCAGCAGCTTTGCCATCCTGACCGGGGAGCTGTTTTTT. The chain employs TRBV11-2 and TRBJ2-2; D remains unclear. The CDR3 totals 14 residues. CDR1 is SGHAT, CDR2 FQNNGV, per germline. V shed 3 bases and J shed 5 bases, with 10 bases lying between them.

This clonotype was detected many times. The rearrangement links TRBV3-1 to TRBJ2-1; D is unresolved. This CDR3 has 12 residues. V lost 1 base, J lost 8 bases, and 6 bases lay in between. Germline CDR1 LGHDT, CDR2 YNNKEL (reference sequence). The CDR3 region is CASSQGRYEQFF. The CDR3 DNA is TGTGCCAGCAGCCAAGGCCGCTATGAGCAGTTCTTC.

In its sample, this clonotype was seen once. With a much larger clone just one base away, this may be a read error. The chain links TRBV3-1 to TRBJ2-3, with D possibly TRBD1 on 5 matching bases. The CDR3 runs 14 residues. Between the trimmed V and J ends, which lost 4 bases and 1 base, there was a span of 9 bases. CDR1 is LGHDT and CDR2 is YNNKEL in the germline V gene (reference sequence). The chain's CDR3 is CASSRVGGTDTQYF. CDR3 nucleotide sequence: TGTGCCAGCAGCCGGGTAGGGGGCACAGATACGCAGTATTTT.

The rearrangement uses TRBV12-3 or TRBV12-4 and TRBJ2-1; D gene uncertain. V was cut by 6 bases and J by 7 bases, with 13 bases left in between. The CDR3 is made up of 13 amino acids. The CDR3 DNA sequence: TGTGCCAGCAGAATTGGCTTGGGGAATGAGCAGTTCTTC. Translation gives CASRIGLGNEQFF.

This clonotype has at least ten counts. The chain links TRBV5-6 to TRBJ2-6; D unclear. The CDR3 length is 18 residues. V was shortened by 0 bases and J by 4 bases, with 17 bases between the two germline ends. The V gene's germline CDR1 is SGHDT and CDR2 YYEEEE. The CDR3: CASSLGGQRPPGANVLTF. The CDR3 DNA reads as TGTGCCAGCAGCTTGGGGGGTCAGCGTCCCCCCGGGGCCAACGTCCTGACTTTC.

This clonotype was recorded many times. CDR3 in DNA: TGCAGTGCTAGAGCTGGATCCCAGGGGCGCATCTATGGCTACACCTTC. Translated, it gives CSARAGSQGRIYGYTF. V usage is TRBV20-1 and J usage is TRBJ1-2; the D gene is possibly TRBD1 (6 bases). This CDR3 has 16 amino acids. V was shortened by 1 base and J by 4 bases, with 19 bases between the two germline ends. CDR1 and CDR2 from the germline V gene are DFQATT and SNEGSKA (reference sequence).

In the case of this clonotype: A read error is possible here, since a much larger clone lies one base away. The chain carries TRBV20-1 and TRBJ1-6, with 7 bases lining up with TRBD1. The J segment lost 7 bases and the V segment lost 6 bases, leaving 9 bases of the junction unmatched. The CDR3 covers 14 residues. The germline V gene has CDR1 DFQATT and CDR2 SNEGSKA (reference sequence). Here the CDR3 reads CSAKRGGSNSPLHF. In DNA, the CDR3 is TGCAGTGCCAAGAGAGGGGGCAGCAATTCACCCCTCCACTTT.

This clonotype was counted only a few times. In nucleotides, the CDR3 is TGTGCCAGCAGTCCACTAGCGGGGGGCCTTTTTAGCACAGATACGCAGTATTTT. This encodes CASSPLAGGLFSTDTQYF. This rearrangement joins TRBV12-3 or TRBV12-4 to TRBJ2-3, with TRBD2 matching 12 bases. The CDR3 extends over 18 amino acids. V was clipped by 5 bases and J by 0 bases; unmatched bases: 9.

This clonotype was counted at least ten times. V usage is TRBV2 and J usage is TRBJ1-2, with no clear D. The CDR3 is made up of 13 amino acids. V gave up 7 bases and J gave up 2 bases, with 11 bases separating them. Germline V gives CDR1 SNHLY, CDR2 FYNNEI. CDR3 amino acids: CASTVNVNYGYTF. CDR3 in DNA: TGTGCCAGCACAGTGAATGTAAACTATGGCTACACCTTC.

This clonotype has ten or more counts. The rearrangement uses TRBV19 and TRBJ1-1; maybe TRBD1 (6 bases). The germline V gene has CDR1 LNHDA and CDR2 SQIVND (reference sequence). CDR3 length: 15 residues. V was pared by 3 bases and J by 3 bases, with 14 bases between. CDR3 sequence: CASSIQGTYDTEAFF. The CDR3 nucleotides are TGTGCCAGTAGTATCCAGGGGACATACGACACTGAAGCTTTCTTT.

This clonotype was detected a few times. The chain combines TRBV20-1 with TRBJ2-2, with D unresolved. Trimming left V 5 bases short and J 4 bases short, with 8 bases between. Germline CDR1 DFQATT, CDR2 SNEGSKA (reference sequence). The CDR3 loop spans 12 amino acids. In DNA, the CDR3 is TGCAGTGCTTACTTCCCCACCGGGGAGCTGTTTTTT. Its protein is CSAYFPTGELFF.

Many counts were recorded for this clonotype. V and J are TRBV20-1 and TRBJ1-6, with a tentative D call TRBD1 (6 bases). Germline-derived CDR1 and CDR2 are DFQATT and SNEGSKA (reference sequence). V dropped 1 base and J dropped 5 bases, with 12 bases sitting between them. This CDR3 is 15 amino acids long. This CDR3 is CSARGDRWNNSPLHF. CDR3 bases: TGCAGTGCTAGAGGAGACAGGTGGAATAATTCACCCCTCCACTTT.

This clonotype came up many times. The gene calls are TRBV4-1 and TRBJ2-7, with D possibly TRBD2 on 6 matching bases. CDR1 is MGHRA, CDR2 YSYEKL, per germline. CDR3 length: 16 residues. The V end was cut by 5 bases, the J end by 1 base, with 18 bases between. CDR3 region: CASSARPGERSYEQYF. CDR3 coding DNA: TGCGCCAGCAGCGCTCGGCCGGGGGAGAGGTCCTACGAGCAGTACTTC.

Ten or more counts support this clonotype. The CDR3 nucleotides are TGTGCCAGCAGCCGGGACCTCCAGGGGTCCTACGAGCAGTACTTC. This sequence encodes CASSRDLQGSYEQYF. The chain couples TRBV14 to TRBJ2-7, with TRBD1 as a possible D gene (6 bases). Trimming left V 4 bases short and J 1 base short, with 14 bases between. From germline, CDR1 is SGHDN and CDR2 FVKESK. The CDR3 length is 15 residues.

This clonotype was detected many times. This chain connects TRBV3-1 to TRBJ2-7, with TRBD1 identical over 7 bases. J was trimmed by 3 bases and V by 4 bases; bases with no gene match: 9. Looked up from germline, CDR1 is LGHDT and CDR2 is YNNKEL (reference sequence). This CDR3 has 15 amino acids. CDR3 sequence (DNA): TGTGCCAGCAGCCCGTCGCGGACAGGCTTCTACGAGCAGTACTTC. Translating it yields CASSPSRTGFYEQYF.

The table lists this clonotype with many counts. V is TRBV2 and J is TRBJ1-5, with a possible D match to TRBD1 (5 bases). Germline V gives CDR1 SNHLY, CDR2 FYNNEI. The V and J ends lost 6 bases and 0 bases respectively, with 15 bases between them. The CDR3 contains 16 residues. CDR3 residues: CASRGTDTYSNQPQHF. The DNA for the CDR3 is TGTGCCAGCAGGGGGACGGATACCTATAGCAATCAGCCCCAGCATTTT.

This clonotype has ten or more counts. CDR3 residues: CAWSVVQLRDSPLHF. For the CDR3, the DNA is TGTGCCTGGAGTGTAGTACAGCTTAGGGATTCACCCCTCCACTTT. The chain recombines TRBV30 with TRBJ1-6; the D is unclear. Per the germline V gene, CDR1 is GTSNPN and CDR2 is SVGIG (reference sequence). V was pared by 0 bases and J by 8 bases, with 14 bases between. The CDR3 is 15 amino acids.

With regard to this clonotype: A single base separates this from a much larger clone, so it may be a read error. This rearrangement joins TRBV13 to TRBJ2-3; D tentatively fits TRBD1 or TRBD2 (5 bases each). Germline CDR1 PRHDT, CDR2 FYEKMQ (reference sequence). The V end was cut by 0 bases, the J end by 2 bases, with 12 bases between. CDR3 length: 16 amino acids. The CDR3: CASSLGRLGDTDTQYF. The CDR3 DNA sequence: TGTGCCAGCAGCTTAGGCCGGCTGGGGGACACAGATACGCAGTATTTT.